This T cell receptor (beta chain) was recovered during a study of T cell responses to AZD1222 COVID-19 vaccine. At the level of the study: It was second doses at about 4 or about 12 weeks that were pooled.

The CDR3 is 17 amino acids. With V trimmed by 3 bases and J by 5 bases, 9 bases remained unmatched. The germline gives CDR1 SGHRS, CDR2 YFSETQ. General study points: Within unmutated variant regions lay the reported targets of nearly half of spike-specific TCRs. Most donors were white British and more were female, and clonal diversity was possibly underestimated. Baseline testing showed seropositivity in only five or six AZD1222 recipients.

Comments on this clone: The antigen is undetermined.

Clones were read by immunoSEQ multiplex PCR, and TCRdb kept only the in-frame ones, dropping some. The data contain about 140,000 clones, 80% to 95% of them singletons. Sequencing used peripheral blood, obtained on day 0 of AZD1222 vaccination. The TCR was taken from an adult in good health. V gene TRBV5-1 combines with J gene TRBJ2-2; 11 bases fit TRBD2. The CDR3 reads CASSSTSGGSGTGELFF. The DNA of the CDR3 is TGCGCCAGCAGCTCTACTAGCGGGGGTTCGGGAACCGGGGAGCTGTTTTTT.